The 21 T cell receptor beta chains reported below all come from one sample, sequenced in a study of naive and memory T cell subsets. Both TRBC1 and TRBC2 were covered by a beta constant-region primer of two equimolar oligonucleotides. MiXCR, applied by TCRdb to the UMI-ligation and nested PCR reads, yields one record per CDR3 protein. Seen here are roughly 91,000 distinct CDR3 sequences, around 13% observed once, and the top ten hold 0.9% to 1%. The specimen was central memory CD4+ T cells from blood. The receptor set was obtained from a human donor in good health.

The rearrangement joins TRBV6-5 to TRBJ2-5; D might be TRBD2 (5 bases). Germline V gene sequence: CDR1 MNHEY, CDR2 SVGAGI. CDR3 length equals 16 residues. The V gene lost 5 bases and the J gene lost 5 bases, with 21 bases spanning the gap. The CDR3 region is CASSQHLVGVTETQYF. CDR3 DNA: TGTGCCAGCAGTCAGCATCTAGTGGGAGTAACTGAGACCCAGTACTTC.

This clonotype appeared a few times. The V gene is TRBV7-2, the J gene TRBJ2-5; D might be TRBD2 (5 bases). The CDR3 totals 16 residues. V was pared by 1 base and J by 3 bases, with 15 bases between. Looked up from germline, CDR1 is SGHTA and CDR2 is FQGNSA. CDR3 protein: CASSLGYLAAEETQYF. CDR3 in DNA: TGTGCCAGCAGCTTAGGTTACCTAGCAGCTGAAGAGACCCAGTACTTC.

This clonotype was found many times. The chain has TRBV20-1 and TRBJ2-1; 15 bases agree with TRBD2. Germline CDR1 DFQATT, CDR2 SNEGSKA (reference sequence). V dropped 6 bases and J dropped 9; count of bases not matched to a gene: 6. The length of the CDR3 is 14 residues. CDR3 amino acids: CSAFPGLAGGEQFF. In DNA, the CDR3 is TGCAGTGCATTCCCGGGACTAGCGGGAGGTGAGCAGTTCTTC.

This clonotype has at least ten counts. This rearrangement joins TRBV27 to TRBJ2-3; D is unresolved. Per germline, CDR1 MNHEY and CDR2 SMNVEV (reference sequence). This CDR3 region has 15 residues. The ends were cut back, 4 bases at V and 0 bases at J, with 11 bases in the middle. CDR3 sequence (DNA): TGTGCCAGCAGTTCCCTTTCCTTAAGCACAGATACGCAGTATTTT. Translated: CASSSLSLSTDTQYF.

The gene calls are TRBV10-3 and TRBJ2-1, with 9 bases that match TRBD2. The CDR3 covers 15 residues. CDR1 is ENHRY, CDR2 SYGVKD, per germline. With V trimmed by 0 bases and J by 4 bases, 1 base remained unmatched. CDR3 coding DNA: TGTGCCATCAGTGAGTCTAGCGGGAGATACAATGAGCAGTTCTTC. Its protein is CAISESSGRYNEQFF.

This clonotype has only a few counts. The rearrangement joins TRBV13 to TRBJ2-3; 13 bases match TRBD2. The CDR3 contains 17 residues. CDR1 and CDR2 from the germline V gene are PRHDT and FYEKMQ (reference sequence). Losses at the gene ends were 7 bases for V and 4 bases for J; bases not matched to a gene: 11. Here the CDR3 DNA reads TGTGCCAGCAACCCCCCCACTAGCGGGAGGGCCGCAGATACGCAGTATTTT. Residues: CASNPPTSGRAADTQYF.

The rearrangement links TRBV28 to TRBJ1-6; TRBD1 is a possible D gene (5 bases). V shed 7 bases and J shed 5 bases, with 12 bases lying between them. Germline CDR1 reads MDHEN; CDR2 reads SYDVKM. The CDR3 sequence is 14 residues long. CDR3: CASTGHGHNSPLHF. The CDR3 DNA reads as TGTGCCAGCACCGGACACGGCCATAATTCACCCCTCCACTTT.

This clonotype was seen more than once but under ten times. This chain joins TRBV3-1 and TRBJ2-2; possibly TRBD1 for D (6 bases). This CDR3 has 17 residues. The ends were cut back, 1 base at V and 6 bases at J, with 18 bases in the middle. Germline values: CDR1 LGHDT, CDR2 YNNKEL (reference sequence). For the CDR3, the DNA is TGTGCCAGCAGCCAAGTACGCGGCGGACAGAGAGCCGGGGAGCTGTTTTTT. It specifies CASSQVRGGQRAGELFF.

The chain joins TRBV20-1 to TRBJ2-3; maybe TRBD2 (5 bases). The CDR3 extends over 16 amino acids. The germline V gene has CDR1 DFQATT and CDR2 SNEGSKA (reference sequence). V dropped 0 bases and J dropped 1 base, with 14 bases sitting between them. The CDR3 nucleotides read TGCAGTGCTAGAGATTATGAGCGAGCGGGCACAGATACGCAGTATTTT. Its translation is CSARDYERAGTDTQYF.

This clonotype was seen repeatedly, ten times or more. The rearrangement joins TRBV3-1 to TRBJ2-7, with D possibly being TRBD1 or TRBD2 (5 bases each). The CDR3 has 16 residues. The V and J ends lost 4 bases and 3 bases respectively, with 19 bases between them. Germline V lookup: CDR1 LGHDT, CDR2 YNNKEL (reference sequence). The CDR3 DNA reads TGTGCCAGCAGCCCTTACCCGGGACGCCAACTCTACGAGCAGTACTTC. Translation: CASSPYPGRQLYEQYF.

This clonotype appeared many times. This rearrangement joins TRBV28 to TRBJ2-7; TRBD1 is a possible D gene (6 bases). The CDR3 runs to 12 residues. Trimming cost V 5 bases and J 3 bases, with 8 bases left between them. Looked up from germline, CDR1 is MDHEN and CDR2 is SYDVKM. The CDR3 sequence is CASSTGFYEQYF. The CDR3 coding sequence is TGTGCCAGCAGTACAGGGTTCTACGAGCAGTACTTC.

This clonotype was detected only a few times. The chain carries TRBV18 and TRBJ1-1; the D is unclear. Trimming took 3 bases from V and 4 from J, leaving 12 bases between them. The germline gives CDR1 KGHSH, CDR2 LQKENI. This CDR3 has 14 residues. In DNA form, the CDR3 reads TGTGCCAGCTCACCGGACCCAGAGGGCACTGAAGCTTTCTTT. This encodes CASSPDPEGTEAFF.

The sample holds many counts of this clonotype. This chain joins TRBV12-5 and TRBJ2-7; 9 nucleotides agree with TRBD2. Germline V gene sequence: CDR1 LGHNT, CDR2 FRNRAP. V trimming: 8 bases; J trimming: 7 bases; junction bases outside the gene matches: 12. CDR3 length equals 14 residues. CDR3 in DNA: TGTGCTAGTATGGCGGGAGGGGGCAGGGAGGAGCAGTACTTC. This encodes CASMAGGGREEQYF.

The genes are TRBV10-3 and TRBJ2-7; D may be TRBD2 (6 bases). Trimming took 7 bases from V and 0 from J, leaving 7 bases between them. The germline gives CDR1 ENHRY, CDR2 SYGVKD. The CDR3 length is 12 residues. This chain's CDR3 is CAITGDSYEQYF. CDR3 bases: TGTGCCATCACGGGAGACTCCTACGAGCAGTACTTC.

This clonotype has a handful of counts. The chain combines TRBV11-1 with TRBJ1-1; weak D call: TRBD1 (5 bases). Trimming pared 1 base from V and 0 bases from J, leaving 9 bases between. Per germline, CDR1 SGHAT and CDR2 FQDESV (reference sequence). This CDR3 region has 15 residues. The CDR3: CASSLDLGLNTEAFF. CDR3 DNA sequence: TGTGCCAGCAGCTTAGATCTGGGACTGAACACTGAAGCTTTCTTT.

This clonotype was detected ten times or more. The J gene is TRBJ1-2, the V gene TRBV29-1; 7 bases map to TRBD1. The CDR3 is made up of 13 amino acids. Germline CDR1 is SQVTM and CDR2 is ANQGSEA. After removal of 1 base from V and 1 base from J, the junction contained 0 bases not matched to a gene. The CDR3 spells CSVEGQGNYGYTF. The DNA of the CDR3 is TGCAGCGTTGAAGGACAGGGTAACTATGGCTACACCTTC.

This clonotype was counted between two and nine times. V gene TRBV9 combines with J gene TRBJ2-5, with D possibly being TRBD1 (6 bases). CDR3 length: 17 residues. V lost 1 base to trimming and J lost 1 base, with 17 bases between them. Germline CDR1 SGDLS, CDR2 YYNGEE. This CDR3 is CASSVSVQGRFQETQYF. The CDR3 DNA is TGTGCCAGCAGCGTATCGGTTCAGGGGCGTTTCCAAGAGACCCAGTACTTC.

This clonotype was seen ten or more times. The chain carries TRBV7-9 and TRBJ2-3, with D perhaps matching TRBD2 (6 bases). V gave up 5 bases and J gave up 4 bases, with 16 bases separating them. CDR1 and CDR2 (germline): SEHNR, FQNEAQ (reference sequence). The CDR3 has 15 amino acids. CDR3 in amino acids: CASSPSLRGPDTQYF. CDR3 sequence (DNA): TGTGCCAGCAGCCCTTCCCTGCGGGGTCCAGATACGCAGTATTTT.

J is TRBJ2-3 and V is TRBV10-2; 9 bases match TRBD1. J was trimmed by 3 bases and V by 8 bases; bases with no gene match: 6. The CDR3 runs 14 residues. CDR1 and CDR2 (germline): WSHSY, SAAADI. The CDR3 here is CASHGQGPTDTQYF. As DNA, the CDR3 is TGCGCCAGCCATGGACAGGGGCCTACAGATACGCAGTATTTT.

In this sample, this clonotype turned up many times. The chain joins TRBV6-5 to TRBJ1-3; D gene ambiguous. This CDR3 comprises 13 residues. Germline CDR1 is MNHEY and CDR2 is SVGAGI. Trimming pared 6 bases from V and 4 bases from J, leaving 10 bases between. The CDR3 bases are TGTGCCAGCAGACTTACATCCGGAAACACCATATATTTT. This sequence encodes CASRLTSGNTIYF.

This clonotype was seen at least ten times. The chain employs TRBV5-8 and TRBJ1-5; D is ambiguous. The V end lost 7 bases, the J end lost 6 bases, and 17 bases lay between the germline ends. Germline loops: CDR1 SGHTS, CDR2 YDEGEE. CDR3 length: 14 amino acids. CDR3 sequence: CASYLGGFAQPQHF. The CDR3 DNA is TGTGCCAGCTATCTTGGAGGGTTCGCTCAGCCCCAGCATTTT.